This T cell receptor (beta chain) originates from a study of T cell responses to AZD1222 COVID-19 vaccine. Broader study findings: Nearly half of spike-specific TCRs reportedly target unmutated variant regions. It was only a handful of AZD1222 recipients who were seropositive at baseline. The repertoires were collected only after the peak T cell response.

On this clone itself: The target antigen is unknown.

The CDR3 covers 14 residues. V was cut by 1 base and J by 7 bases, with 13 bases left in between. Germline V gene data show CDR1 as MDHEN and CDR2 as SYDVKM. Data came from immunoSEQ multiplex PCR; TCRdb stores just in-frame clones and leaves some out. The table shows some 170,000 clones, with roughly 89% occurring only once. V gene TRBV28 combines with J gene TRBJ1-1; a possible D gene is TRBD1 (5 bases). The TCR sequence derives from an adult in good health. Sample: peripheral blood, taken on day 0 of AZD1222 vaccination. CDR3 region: CASSLSGVEDEAFF. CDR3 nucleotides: TGTGCCAGCAGTTTATCGGGGGTTGAGGATGAAGCTTTCTTT. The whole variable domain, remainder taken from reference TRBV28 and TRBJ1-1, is DVKVTQSSRYLVKRTGEKVFLECVQDMDHENMFWYRQDPGLGLRLIYFSYDVKMKEKGDIPEGYSVSREKKERFSLILESASTNQTSMYLCASSLSGVEDEAFFGQGTRLTVV.